The present TCR beta chain was sequenced within a study of vaccination effects on CD4 cells after COVID-19 (dated by TCRdb to 2022 to 2024). Background for the entire study: To identify antigen-specific CD4+ T cell clonotypes by their expansion, the ViraFEST assay first stimulated PBMC with viral peptide pools and then applied TCR sequencing. The study compared SARS-CoV-2 spike-specific CD4+ TCR repertoires before and after mRNA vaccination in COVID-19 convalescent patients and infection-naive vaccine recipients. Each well held roughly 2.2 million PBMC cultured in IMDM containing around 5.1% human AB serum, 9.5 to 10 IU/ml IL-2 and gentamicin, along with about 9.5 ug/ml peptides. Two doses of either the BNT162b2 or the mRNA-1273 mRNA SARS-CoV-2 vaccine were administered to participants. A total of approximately 9 COVID-19 convalescent patients and a handful of SARS-CoV-2-naive healthy vaccine recipients were included in the full study. Cultures from other donors in the study were sequenced with the Oncomine TCR Beta short-read assay on an Illumina iSeq 100.

V loses 1 base, J loses 0 bases, and the germline ends lie 12 bases apart. Taken from the germline V gene, the CDR1 and CDR2 loops are KGHSH and LQKENI. Counted from cysteine to phenylalanine, this CDR3 has 17 amino acids. Of all the DNA, just the CDR3 is kept, 51 bases in frame from base 1. General study outcomes and caveats: In healthy vaccine recipients, vaccine-induced clones were almost all SARS-CoV-2 mono-reactive, with only 1 of 255 cross-reactive with common cold coronaviruses. Limitations of the study were the small number of convalescent patients and the absence of early post-infection timepoints. At late post-vaccination timepoints, both infection-induced and vaccine-induced clones showed marked clonal contraction, consistent with waning T cell responses.

A word on this clone: There is no known antigen for this receptor. The input lacks base qualities; no much larger clone sits a single base away.

After around eleven days of culture, CD4+ T cells were isolated with the EasySep CD4+ T cell isolation kit. The absence of prior SARS-CoV-2 infection in healthy vaccine recipients was confirmed by negative nucleocapsid antibodies before and after vaccination. Half of the culture medium was replaced with fresh IL-2-containing medium on days 3 and 7. Unless noted otherwise, every peptide stimulation condition was cultured in triplicate wells. PBMC were separated from whole blood using Ficoll-Paque Plus gradient centrifugation and were then either cryopreserved at -140C or used fresh. Genomic DNA was extracted from cultured CD4+ T cells with the QIAamp micro DNA kit. The library was built by means of the immunoSEQ multiplex PCR assay. DNA from the cultured, isolated CD4+ T cells was subjected to TCR beta CDR3 sequencing. The study's own analysis went as follows. Non-productive TCR sequences were discarded, and reads were trimmed to the CDR3 region, with only CDR3s of 7 or more amino acids retained. Antigen-specific clonotypes were identified using the MANAFEST web app by comparison of expansion in peptide wells against reference cultures. To count as positive, a clone had to show expansion at FDR<0.05 compared with the reference and with all other wells, an odds ratio above 5, and a frequency above 0.1% in two replicate wells. Clonotypes significantly expanded in SARS-CoV-2 spike wells and in at least one common cold coronavirus spike condition were defined as cross-reactive. CDR3 similarity was assessed by Levenshtein distance using the stringdist R package, and unrooted trees were constructed with ape in R 3.6.1. The source is immuneACCESS, and TCRdb retained only in-frame sequences with V and J called. Part of the clones is not carried over; for the studies checked, unresolved V genes explain less than half of this, and the remainder is unexplained. The V and J calls and the clone size are those of that table, but D and trimming were determined from the DNA. A total of roughly 48,000 clones appear in this sample, approximately 70% of them only once. About 5% of the sample lies in the top ten.

The material was CD4+ T cells from PBMCs cultured without peptide, obtained before COVID-19 vaccination. This chain is built from TRBV18 and TRBJ1-4, with the D gene uncertain. The receptor's source is a human donor who received a COVID-19 vaccine. CDR3 loop: CASSPQAPPATNEKLFF. At the DNA level, the sequence is TGTGCCAGCTCACCACAAGCCCCCCCCGCAACTAATGAAAAACTGTTTTTT.